These T cell receptor beta chains were read from a single sample in a study of Ad26.COV2.S vaccination and SARS-CoV-2 variants. Only in-frame clones appear in the TCRdb table, and some are missing; sequencing was by immunoSEQ multiplex PCR. This table holds about 500,000 clones, roughly 87% found once. This sample comprised peripheral blood, obtained in a trial of Ad26.COV2.S vaccine versus placebo. These receptors all stem from a person aged 18-60 years who received the Ad26.COV2.S COVID-19 vaccine or a placebo. CDR3s include the opening cysteine and the closing phenylalanine or tryptophan. A D gene is named only where the DNA matches it firmly. The size of a clone is reported for some rows only, either as once, few or many, or as a class for expanded clones.

d_gene: .; abundance: .; v_gene: TRBV25-1; len: 14; j_gene: TRBJ2-5; CDR3aa: CASSESGLLQTQYF; CDR3nt: TGTGCCAGCAGTGAATCGGGACTCCTCCAGACCCAGTACTTC
d_gene: .; abundance: .; v_gene: TRBV5-1; len: 14; j_gene: TRBJ1-2; CDR3aa: CASSLVSESYGYTF; CDR3nt: TGCGCCAGCAGCTTGGTCAGCGAGAGCTATGGCTACACCTTC
d_gene: .; abundance: .; v_gene: TRBV27; len: 15; j_gene: TRBJ2-5; CDR3aa: CASSYHQGTQETQYF; CDR3nt: TGTGCCAGCAGTTACCACCAGGGCACGCAAGAGACCCAGTACTTC
d_gene: TRBD2; abundance: .; v_gene: TRBV29-1; len: 13; j_gene: TRBJ2-7; CDR3aa: CSVEEGRGYEQYF; CDR3nt: TGCAGCGTTGAAGAAGGGAGGGGCTACGAGCAGTACTTC
d_gene: .; abundance: .; v_gene: TRBV7-9; len: 11; j_gene: TRBJ2-7; CDR3aa: CASTTSYEQYF; CDR3nt: TGTGCCAGCACCACCTCCTACGAGCAGTACTTC
d_gene: .; abundance: .; v_gene: TRBV6-5; len: 14; j_gene: TRBJ2-1; CDR3aa: CASRGTLTGDEQFF; CDR3nt: TGTGCCAGCAGGGGGACTCTTACGGGCGATGAGCAGTTCTTC
d_gene: .; abundance: .; v_gene: TRBV20-1; len: 11; j_gene: TRBJ2-1; CDR3aa: CSASRGSEQFF; CDR3nt: TGCAGTGCTAGTCGGGGCTCGGAGCAGTTCTTC
d_gene: TRBD1; abundance: .; v_gene: TRBV3-1/TRBV3-2; len: 14; j_gene: TRBJ1-2; CDR3aa: CASSQDFTGGGYTF; CDR3nt: TGTGCCAGCAGCCAAGATTTTACAGGGGGAGGCTACACCTTC
d_gene: TRBD2; abundance: .; v_gene: TRBV24-1; len: 14; j_gene: TRBJ2-1; CDR3aa: CATSEGGSYNEQFF; CDR3nt: TGTGCCACCAGTGAGGGCGGGAGCTACAATGAGCAGTTCTTC
d_gene: .; abundance: .; v_gene: TRBV24-1; len: 14; j_gene: TRBJ2-3; CDR3aa: CATTDTKRPDTQYF; CDR3nt: TGTGCCACCACTGACACAAAACGGCCAGATACGCAGTATTTT
d_gene: TRBD2; abundance: .; v_gene: TRBV7-9; len: 17; j_gene: TRBJ2-5; CDR3aa: CASSLPSGGEPKETQYF; CDR3nt: TGTGCCAGCAGCTTACCCAGCGGGGGAGAACCTAAAGAGACCCAGTACTTC
d_gene: TRBD2; abundance: .; v_gene: TRBV20-1; len: 17; j_gene: TRBJ2-3; CDR3aa: CSASFGLAGGSTDTQYF; CDR3nt: TGCAGTGCTAGTTTCGGACTAGCGGGAGGGAGCACAGATACGCAGTATTTT
d_gene: TRBD1; abundance: .; v_gene: TRBV2; len: 13; j_gene: TRBJ2-6; CDR3aa: CALRGTGANVLTF; CDR3nt: TGTGCCCTCAGGGGGACTGGGGCCAACGTCCTGACTTTC
d_gene: .; abundance: .; v_gene: TRBV10-2; len: 17; j_gene: TRBJ2-5; CDR3aa: CASSESIVASVKETQYF; CDR3nt: TGCGCCAGCAGTGAGTCAATCGTGGCAAGCGTTAAAGAGACCCAGTACTTC
d_gene: .; abundance: .; v_gene: TRBV9; len: 15; j_gene: TRBJ2-2; CDR3aa: CASSVVPGEAGELFF; CDR3nt: TGTGCCAGCAGCGTAGTTCCAGGGGAAGCCGGGGAGCTGTTTTTT
d_gene: .; abundance: once; v_gene: TRBV15; len: 19; j_gene: TRBJ1-6; CDR3aa: CATSRDSLYRISDNSPLHF; CDR3nt: TGTGCCACCAGCAGAGATTCCCTCTACCGAATTAGCGATAATTCACCCCTCCACTTT
d_gene: .; abundance: .; v_gene: TRBV25-1; len: 12; j_gene: TRBJ2-2; CDR3aa: CASSLPYRELFF; CDR3nt: TGTGCCAGCAGTCTCCCCTACCGGGAGCTGTTTTTT
d_gene: .; abundance: .; v_gene: TRBV19; len: 14; j_gene: TRBJ1-3; CDR3aa: CASLKSGAGNTIYF; CDR3nt: TGTGCCAGTTTAAAATCAGGTGCTGGAAACACCATATATTTT
d_gene: TRBD1; abundance: once; v_gene: TRBV7-3; len: 15; j_gene: TRBJ2-3; CDR3aa: CASSSTGGPTDTQYF; CDR3nt: TGTGCCAGCAGCTCGACAGGGGGCCCCACAGATACGCAGTATTTT
d_gene: .; abundance: .; v_gene: TRBV19; len: 14; j_gene: TRBJ2-1; CDR3aa: CASSITLIGGQEFF; CDR3nt: TGTGCCAGTAGTATAACCCTTATCGGGGGGCAGGAGTTCTTC
d_gene: .; abundance: .; v_gene: TRBV11-2; len: 12; j_gene: TRBJ2-4; CDR3aa: CASSLAGNIQYF; CDR3nt: TGTGCCAGCAGCTTAGCAGGGAACATTCAGTACTTC
d_gene: .; abundance: .; v_gene: TRBV7-2; len: 18; j_gene: TRBJ2-7; CDR3aa: CASSLRSIIATRDYEQYF; CDR3nt: TGTGCCAGCAGCTTACGGTCGATCATAGCAACCCGAGACTACGAGCAGTACTTC
d_gene: .; abundance: .; v_gene: TRBV6-5; len: 15; j_gene: TRBJ2-2; CDR3aa: CASRILRQGTGELFF; CDR3nt: TGTGCCAGCAGAATCCTACGCCAGGGCACCGGGGAGCTGTTTTTT
d_gene: TRBD1; abundance: .; v_gene: TRBV9; len: 18; j_gene: TRBJ1-2; CDR3aa: CASSVDGATGGGGYGYTF; CDR3nt: TGTGCCAGCAGCGTAGATGGGGCGACAGGGGGTGGCGGCTATGGCTACACCTTC
d_gene: .; abundance: .; v_gene: TRBV30; len: 15; j_gene: TRBJ1-5; CDR3aa: CAWSVAGLSNQPQHF; CDR3nt: TGTGCCTGGAGTGTAGCCGGGTTGAGCAATCAGCCCCAGCATTTT